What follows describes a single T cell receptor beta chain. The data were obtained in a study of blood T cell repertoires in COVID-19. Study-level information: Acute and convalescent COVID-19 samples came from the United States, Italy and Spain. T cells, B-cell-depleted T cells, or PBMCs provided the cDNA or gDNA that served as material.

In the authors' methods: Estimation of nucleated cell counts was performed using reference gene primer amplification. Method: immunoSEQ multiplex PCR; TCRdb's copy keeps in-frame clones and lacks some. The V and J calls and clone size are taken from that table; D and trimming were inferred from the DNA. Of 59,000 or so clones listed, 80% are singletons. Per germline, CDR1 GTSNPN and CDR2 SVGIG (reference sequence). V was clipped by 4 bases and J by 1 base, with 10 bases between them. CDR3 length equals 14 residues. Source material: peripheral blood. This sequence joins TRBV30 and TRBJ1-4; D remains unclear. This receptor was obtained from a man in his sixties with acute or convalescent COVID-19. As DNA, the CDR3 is TGTGCCTGGAATCGGGGAATAACTAATGAAAAACTGTTTTTT. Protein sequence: CAWNRGITNEKLFF.